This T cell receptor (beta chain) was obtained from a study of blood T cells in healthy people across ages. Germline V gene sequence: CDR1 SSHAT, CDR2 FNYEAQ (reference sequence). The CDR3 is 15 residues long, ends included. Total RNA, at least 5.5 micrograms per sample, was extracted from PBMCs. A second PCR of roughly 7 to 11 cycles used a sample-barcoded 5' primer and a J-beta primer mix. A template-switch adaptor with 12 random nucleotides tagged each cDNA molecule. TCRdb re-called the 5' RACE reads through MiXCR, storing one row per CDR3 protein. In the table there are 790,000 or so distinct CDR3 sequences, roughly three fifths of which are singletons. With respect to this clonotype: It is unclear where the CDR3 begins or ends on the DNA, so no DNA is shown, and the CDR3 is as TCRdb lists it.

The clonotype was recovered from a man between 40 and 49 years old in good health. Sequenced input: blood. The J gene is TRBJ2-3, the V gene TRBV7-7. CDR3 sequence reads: CASSFGSGSTDTLYF.